The 2 T cell receptor beta chains below were found in one sample sequenced in a study of cytomegalovirus exposure and HLA in healthy donors. A multiplex PCR was run with 60 Vbeta primers and 13 Jbeta primers. Measured with immunoSEQ multiplex PCR; TCRdb has only the in-frame clones, and not every one. The sample carries fewer than 250,000 clones, around 84% recorded once. What was sequenced was PBMCs. The origin of the receptors is a woman in her late teens or twenties in good health and CMV-seronegative.

The chain recombines TRBV6-6 with TRBJ1-6, with D maybe TRBD1 (6 bases). The length of the CDR3 is 14 residues. Germline CDR1 MNHNY, CDR2 SVGAGI (reference sequence). V lost 6 bases and J lost 5, with 11 bases in between. This CDR3 is CASRPNRDNSPLHF. CDR3 coding DNA: TGTGCCAGCAGACCGAACAGGGATAATTCACCCCTCCACTTT.

V and J are TRBV2 and TRBJ1-1; D call uncertain. CDR3 length: 13 amino acids. Germline values: CDR1 SNHLY, CDR2 FYNNEI. V was pared by 4 bases and J by 1 base, with 7 bases between. The CDR3 spells CASSVYGNTEAFF. Written as DNA, the CDR3 is TGTGCCAGCAGTGTCTATGGGAACACTGAAGCTTTCTTT.